The 10 T cell receptor beta chains below all came from one sample that was sequenced in a study of a mutant IDH1 vaccine in newly diagnosed glioma. These receptors' antigens are unknown. Produced via immunoSEQ multiplex PCR; TCRdb's table is partial and in-frame only. In the table there are about 81,000 clones, 85% of which are singletons. Time point denoted: week 23, last vaccination. The content of each vaccine dose was 300 ug of mutant IDH1 20-mer peptide, and topical imiquimod accompanied it. Specimen: PBMCs, collected from a glioma patient whose treatment included an IDH1 peptide vaccine. All receptors come from a man aged 25-40 years with glioma. Some clones in this sample may be carry-over from other donors' samples.

The V call is TRBV27, the J call TRBJ2-4; D perhaps matches TRBD1 (5 bases). The germline V gene has CDR1 MNHEY and CDR2 SMNVEV (reference sequence). The CDR3 runs 17 residues. The ends were cut back, 5 bases at V and 0 bases at J, with 17 bases in the middle. The CDR3 sequence: CASSPYTGVLAKNIQYF. The CDR3 bases are TGTGCCAGCAGTCCGTACACAGGAGTTCTAGCCAAAAACATTCAGTACTTC.

As concerns this clone: Other DNA sequences of this sample code for an identical CDR3. The rearrangement links TRBV5-1 to TRBJ2-2; 10 bases are shared with TRBD2. Unmatched junction bases numbered 0, after V lost 1 base and J lost 3 bases. In germline, CDR1 is SGHRS, CDR2 YFSETQ. This CDR3 region has 15 residues. The CDR3 sequence: CASSLLAGDTGELFF. The CDR3 DNA sequence: TGCGCCAGCAGCTTGCTAGCGGGAGACACCGGGGAGCTGTTTTTT.

The rearrangement joins TRBV29-1 to TRBJ2-2; D may be TRBD1 (5 bases). The CDR3 sequence is 13 residues long. V lost 6 bases, J lost 2 bases, and 10 bases lay in between. Per germline, CDR1 SQVTM and CDR2 ANQGSEA. DNA for the CDR3: TGCAGCGTAGGCAGGGCAAACACCGGGGAGCTGTTTTTT. Its protein is CSVGRANTGELFF.

The chain links TRBV27 to TRBJ2-1; 9 positions agree with TRBD2. Germline CDR1 and CDR2: MNHEY and SMNVEV (reference sequence). The CDR3 is 15 amino acids. V shed 6 bases, J shed 8 bases, and the junction held 11 bases outside the gene matches. The CDR3 sequence is CASSPRGTSIYEQFF. DNA of the CDR3: TGTGCCAGCAGCCCCCGCGGGACTAGCATCTATGAGCAGTTCTTC.

This clone was recorded once. V gene TRBV5-1 combines with J gene TRBJ2-5; D perhaps matches TRBD1 (6 bases). Germline CDR1 is SGHRS and CDR2 is YFSETQ. The CDR3 totals 14 residues. V gave up 2 bases and J gave up 3 bases, with 11 bases separating them. The CDR3, as DNA: TGCGCCAGCAGCTTAATGGACAGCGAAGAGACCCAGTACTTC. It specifies CASSLMDSEETQYF.

This clone was picked up a small number of times. The chain has TRBV30 and TRBJ2-3, with D tentatively TRBD2 (6 bases). CDR1 and CDR2 from the germline V gene are GTSNPN and SVGIG (reference sequence). The CDR3 contains 14 residues. V lost 0 bases to trimming and J lost 4 bases, with 11 bases between them. DNA for the CDR3: TGTGCCTGGAGTGTACGACTAGACGCAGATACGCAGTATTTT. It encodes CAWSVRLDADTQYF.

The chain is built from TRBV4-2 and TRBJ2-5, with TRBD2 matching over 8 bases. Per germline, CDR1 LGHNA and CDR2 YNFKEQ. V shed 2 bases, J shed 2 bases, and the junction held 4 bases outside the gene matches. The CDR3 length is 15 residues. The CDR3 loop reads CASSQSLAEQETQYF. Here the CDR3 DNA reads TGTGCCAGCAGCCAATCACTAGCGGAACAAGAGACCCAGTACTTC.

This clone has a single count. The chain uses TRBV2 and TRBJ1-2, with no clear D. The CDR3 extends over 13 amino acids. From germline, CDR1 is SNHLY and CDR2 FYNNEI. Trimming removed 1 base from V and 8 bases from J, with 11 bases in between. The DNA of the CDR3 is TGTGCCAGCAGTGAAGTTGGGGTCGAGGGCTACACCTTC. Translating it yields CASSEVGVEGYTF.

V and J are TRBV27 and TRBJ2-3; no definite D call. The V gene's germline CDR1 is MNHEY and CDR2 SMNVEV (reference sequence). The CDR3 has 15 residues. V gave up 2 bases and J gave up 0 bases, with 9 bases separating them. CDR3 DNA sequence: TGTGCCAGCAGTTTACAGGACCCTAGCACAGATACGCAGTATTTT. Amino acids: CASSLQDPSTDTQYF.

The chain uses TRBV18 and TRBJ1-6, with D uncertain. Trimming took off 6 bases at V and 6 bases at J, with 12 bases between the two ends. The germline CDR1 and CDR2 sequences are KGHSH and LQKENI. This CDR3 is built from 14 residues. CDR3 residues: CASSPEGINSPLHF. CDR3 sequence (DNA): TGTGCCAGCTCGCCAGAGGGAATTAATTCACCCCTCCACTTT.